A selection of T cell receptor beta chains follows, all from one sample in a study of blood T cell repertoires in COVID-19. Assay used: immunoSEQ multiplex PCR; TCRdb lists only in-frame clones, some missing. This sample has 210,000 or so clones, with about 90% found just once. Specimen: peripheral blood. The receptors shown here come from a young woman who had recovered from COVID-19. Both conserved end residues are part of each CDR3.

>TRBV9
CASSGRGGQGGTGELFF
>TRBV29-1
CSAQNPSGSSNEQFF
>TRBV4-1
CASSQASGSTEAFF
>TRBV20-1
CSASFSGGDEQFF
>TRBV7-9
CASSFELRSTEAFF
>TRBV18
CASSPPGQGVPYEQYF
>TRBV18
CASSQGLGDREQYF
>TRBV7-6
CASSSPQGSSYGGYTF
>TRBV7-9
CASSLGPGSGVTEAFF
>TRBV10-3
CAISQGLGNTEAFF
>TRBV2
CASSKYRTGGKAFF
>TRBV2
CAIEDRHNSPLHF
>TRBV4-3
CASSQDLGAEAFF
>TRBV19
CASREGTGYQETQYF